This entry lists 9 T cell receptor beta chains sequenced from one sample in a study of T cells expressing NK-cell markers. TCRdb reprocessed the 5' RACE reads and stores each CDR3 protein as one record, lacking DNA. Recorded for this sample: roughly 430,000 distinct CDR3 sequences. Material for sequencing was blood T cells: a sorted CD56 or NKG2C T cell subset, CD4+ or CD8+ T cells, or bulk PBMC T cells (not recorded which). The receptors were sampled from a woman aged 18 to 69 in good health.

The chain joins TRBV9 to TRBJ2-2; TCRdb indicates TRBD1, and absent DNA this call remains unverified. The CDR3 totals 14 residues. Germline lookup yields CDR1 SGDLS and CDR2 YYNGEE. The chain's CDR3 is CASSSQGAGGELFF.

V and J are TRBV9 and TRBJ2-1; as DNA is missing, the TRBD2 call by TCRdb cannot be tested. Germline CDR1 SGDLS, CDR2 YYNGEE. The CDR3 length is 14 residues. CDR3 amino acids: CASNEDRANNEQFF.

The chain recombines TRBV20-1 with TRBJ1-3; TCRdb picks TRBD1, but there is no DNA to check that call. CDR1 is DFQATT and CDR2 is SNEGSKA in the germline V gene (reference sequence). The CDR3 consists of 16 residues. CDR3 sequence: CSAARGYRSPGNTIYF.

The V call is TRBV5-5, the J call TRBJ2-1; the TCRdb D gene call, TRBD1, has no DNA to confirm it. Germline V gene data show CDR1 as SGHKS and CDR2 as YYEKEE (reference sequence). The CDR3 contains 15 residues. This CDR3 reads CASSPGTFSYNEQFF.

V usage is TRBV29-1 and J usage is TRBJ2-2; there is no DNA to check the TCRdb D call of TRBD2. From germline, CDR1 is SQVTM and CDR2 ANQGSEA. The CDR3 has 15 residues. CDR3 sequence: CSVEWDYTNTGELFF.

The chain carries TRBV10-2 and TRBJ1-4. The V gene's germline CDR1 is WSHSY and CDR2 SAAADI. The CDR3 has 18 amino acids. The CDR3 region is CASSDGEEVFTTNEKLFF.

The V and J genes are TRBV28 and TRBJ1-5; as DNA is missing, the TRBD1 call by TCRdb cannot be tested. CDR1 MDHEN and CDR2 SYDVKM come from the germline V gene. CDR3 length: 16 amino acids. The chain's CDR3 is CASSFRTGESNQPQHF.

CDR3 amino acids: CASSEVDEQFF. The chain uses TRBV2 and TRBJ2-1. Germline loops: CDR1 SNHLY, CDR2 FYNNEI. The CDR3 totals 11 residues.

This chain uses TRBV30 with TRBJ2-1. The CDR3 covers 11 residues. From germline, CDR1 is GTSNPN and CDR2 SVGIG (reference sequence). The CDR3 reads CAWSTLNEQFF.